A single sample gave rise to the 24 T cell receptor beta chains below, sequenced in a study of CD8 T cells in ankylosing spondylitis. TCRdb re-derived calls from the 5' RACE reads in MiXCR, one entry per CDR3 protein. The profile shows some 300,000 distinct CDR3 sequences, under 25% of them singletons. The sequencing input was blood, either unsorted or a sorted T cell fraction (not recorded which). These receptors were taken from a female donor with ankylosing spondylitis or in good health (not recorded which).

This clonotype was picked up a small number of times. CDR3 region: CASSLIRSGTTDTQYF. Written as DNA, the CDR3 is TGTGCCAGCAGCTTGATACGATCAGGGACCACAGATACGCAGTATTTT. The rearrangement joins TRBV7-9 to TRBJ2-3; D is possibly TRBD1 or TRBD2 (5 bases each). The V gene lost 3 bases and the J gene lost 2 bases, with 15 bases spanning the gap. CDR1 and CDR2 (germline): SEHNR, FQNEAQ (reference sequence). The CDR3 runs to 16 residues.

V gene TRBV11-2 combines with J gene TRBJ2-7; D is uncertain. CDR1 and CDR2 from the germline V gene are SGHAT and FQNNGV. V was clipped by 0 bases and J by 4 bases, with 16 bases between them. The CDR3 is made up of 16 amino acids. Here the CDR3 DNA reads TGTGCCAGCAGCTTAGATGGGCCTCTCGTTCCATACGAGCAGTACTTC. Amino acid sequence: CASSLDGPLVPYEQYF.

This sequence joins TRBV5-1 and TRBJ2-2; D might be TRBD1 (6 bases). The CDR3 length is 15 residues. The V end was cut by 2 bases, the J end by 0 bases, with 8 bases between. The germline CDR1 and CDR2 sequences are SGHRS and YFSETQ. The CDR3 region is CASSLQGSNTGELFF. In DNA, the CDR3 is TGCGCCAGCAGCTTACAGGGTTCGAACACCGGGGAGCTGTTTTTT.

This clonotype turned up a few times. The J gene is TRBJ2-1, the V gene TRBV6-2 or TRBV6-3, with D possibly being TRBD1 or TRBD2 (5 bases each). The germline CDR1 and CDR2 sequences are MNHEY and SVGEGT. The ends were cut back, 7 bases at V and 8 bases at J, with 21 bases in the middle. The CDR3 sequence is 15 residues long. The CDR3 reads CASIDRDPRIDEQFF. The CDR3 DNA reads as TGTGCCAGCATTGACCGGGACCCGCGTATCGATGAGCAGTTCTTC.

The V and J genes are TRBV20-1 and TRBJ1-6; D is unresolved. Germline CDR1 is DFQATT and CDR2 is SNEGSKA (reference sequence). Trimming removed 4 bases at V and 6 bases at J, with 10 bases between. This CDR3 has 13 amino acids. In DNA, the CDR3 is TGCAGTGCTAAGGGATCATCTAATTCACCCCTCCACTTT. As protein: CSAKGSSNSPLHF.

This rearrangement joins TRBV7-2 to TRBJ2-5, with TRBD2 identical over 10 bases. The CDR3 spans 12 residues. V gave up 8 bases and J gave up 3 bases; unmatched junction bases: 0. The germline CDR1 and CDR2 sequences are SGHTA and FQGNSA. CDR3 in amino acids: CASGLAEETQYF. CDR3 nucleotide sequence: TGTGCCAGCGGACTAGCGGAAGAGACCCAGTACTTC.

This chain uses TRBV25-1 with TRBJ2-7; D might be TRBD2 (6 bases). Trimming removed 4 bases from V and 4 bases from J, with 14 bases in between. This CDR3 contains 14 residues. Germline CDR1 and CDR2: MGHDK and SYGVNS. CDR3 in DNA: TGTGCCAGCAGTGGAGCGGGCAGTCAGTACGAGCAGTACTTC. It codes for CASSGAGSQYEQYF.

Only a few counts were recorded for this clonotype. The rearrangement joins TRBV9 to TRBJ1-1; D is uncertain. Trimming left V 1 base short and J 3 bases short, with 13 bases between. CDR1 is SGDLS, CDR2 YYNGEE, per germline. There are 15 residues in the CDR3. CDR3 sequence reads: CASSVSSYAHTEAFF. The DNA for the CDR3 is TGTGCCAGCAGCGTAAGCTCATACGCTCACACTGAAGCTTTCTTT.

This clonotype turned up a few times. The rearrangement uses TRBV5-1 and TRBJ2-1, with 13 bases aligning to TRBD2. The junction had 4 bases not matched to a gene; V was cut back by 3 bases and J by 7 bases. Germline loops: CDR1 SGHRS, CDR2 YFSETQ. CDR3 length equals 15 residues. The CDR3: CASSSGLAGWNEQFF. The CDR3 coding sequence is TGCGCCAGCAGCTCGGGACTAGCGGGATGGAATGAGCAGTTCTTC.

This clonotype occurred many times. The CDR3: CSVETGLYTEAFF. The CDR3 nucleotides are TGCAGCGTTGAAACAGGGCTCTACACTGAAGCTTTCTTT. The chain links TRBV29-1 to TRBJ1-1, with a possible D match to TRBD1 (6 bases). The CDR3 sequence is 13 residues long. Germline values: CDR1 SQVTM, CDR2 ANQGSEA. V was clipped by 2 bases and J by 3 bases, with 10 bases between them.

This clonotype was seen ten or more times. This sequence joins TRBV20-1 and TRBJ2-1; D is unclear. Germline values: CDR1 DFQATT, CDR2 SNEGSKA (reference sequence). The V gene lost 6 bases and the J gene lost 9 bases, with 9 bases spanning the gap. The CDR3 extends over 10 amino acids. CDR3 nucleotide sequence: TGCAGTGCGGCGGAAGGTGAGCAGTTCTTC. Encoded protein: CSAAEGEQFF.

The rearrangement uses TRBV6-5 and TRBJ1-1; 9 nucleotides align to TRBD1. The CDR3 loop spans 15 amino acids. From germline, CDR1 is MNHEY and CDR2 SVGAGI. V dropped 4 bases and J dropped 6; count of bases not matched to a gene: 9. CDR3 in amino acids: CASSSVDRGMSEAFF. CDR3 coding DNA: TGTGCCAGCAGTTCAGTTGACAGGGGGATGTCTGAAGCTTTCTTT.

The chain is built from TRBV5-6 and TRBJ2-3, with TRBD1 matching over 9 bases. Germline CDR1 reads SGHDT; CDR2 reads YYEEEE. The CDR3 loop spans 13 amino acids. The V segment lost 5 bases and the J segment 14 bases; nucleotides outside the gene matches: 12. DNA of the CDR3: TGTGCCAGCAGTTTATACAGGACAGGGGAGCGGTATTTT. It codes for CASSLYRTGERYF.

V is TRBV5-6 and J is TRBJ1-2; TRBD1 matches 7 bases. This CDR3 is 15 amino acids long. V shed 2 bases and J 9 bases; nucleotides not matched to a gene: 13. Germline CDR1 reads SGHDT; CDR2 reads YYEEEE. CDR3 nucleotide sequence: TGTGCCAGCAGCTTAGGTGGGACAGCCTCTCGAAGCTACACCTTC. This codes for CASSLGGTASRSYTF.

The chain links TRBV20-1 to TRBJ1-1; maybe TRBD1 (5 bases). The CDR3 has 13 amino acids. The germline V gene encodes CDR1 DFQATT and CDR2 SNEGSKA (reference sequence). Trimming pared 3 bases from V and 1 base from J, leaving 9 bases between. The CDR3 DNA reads TGCAGTGCTAGCGCCGGGACGAACACTGAAGCTTTCTTT. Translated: CSASAGTNTEAFF.

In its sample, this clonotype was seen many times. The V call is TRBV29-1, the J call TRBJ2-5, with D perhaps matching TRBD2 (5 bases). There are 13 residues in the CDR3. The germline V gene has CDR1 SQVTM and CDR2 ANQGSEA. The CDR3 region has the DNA TGCAGTGGTTCCCACAGAGGGCAAGAGACCCAGTACTTC. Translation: CSGSHRGQETQYF.

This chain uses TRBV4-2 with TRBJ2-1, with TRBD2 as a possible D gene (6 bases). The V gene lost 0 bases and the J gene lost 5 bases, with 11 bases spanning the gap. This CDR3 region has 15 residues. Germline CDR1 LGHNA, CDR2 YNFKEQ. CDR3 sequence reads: CASSQDPWEDNEQFF. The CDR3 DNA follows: TGTGCCAGCAGCCAAGATCCGTGGGAGGACAATGAGCAGTTCTTC.

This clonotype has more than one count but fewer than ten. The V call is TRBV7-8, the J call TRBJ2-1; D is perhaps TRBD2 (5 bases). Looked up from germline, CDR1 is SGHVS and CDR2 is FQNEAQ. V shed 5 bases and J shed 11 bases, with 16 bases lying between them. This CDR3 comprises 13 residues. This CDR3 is CASSNITIGKQFF. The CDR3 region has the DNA TGTGCCAGCAGCAATATCACAATCGGGAAGCAGTTCTTC. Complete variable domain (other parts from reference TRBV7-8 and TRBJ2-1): GAGVSQSPRYKVAKRGQDVALRCDPISGHVSLFWYQQALGQGPEFLTYFQNEAQLDKSGLPSDRFFAERPEGSVSTLKIQRTQQEDSAVYLCASSNITIGKQFFGPGTRLTVL.

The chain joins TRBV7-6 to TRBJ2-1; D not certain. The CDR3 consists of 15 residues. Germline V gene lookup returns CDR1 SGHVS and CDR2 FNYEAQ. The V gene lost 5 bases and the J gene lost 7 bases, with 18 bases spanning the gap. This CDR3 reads CASSLREWSGNEQFF. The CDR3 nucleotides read TGTGCCAGCAGCCTCCGAGAGTGGAGTGGGAATGAGCAGTTCTTC.

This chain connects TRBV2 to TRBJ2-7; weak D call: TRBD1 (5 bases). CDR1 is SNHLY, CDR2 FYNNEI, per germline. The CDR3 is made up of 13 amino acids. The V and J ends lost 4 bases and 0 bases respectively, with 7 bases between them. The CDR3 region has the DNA TGTGCCAGCAGTGTGACAGACTCCTACGAGCAGTACTTC. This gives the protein CASSVTDSYEQYF.

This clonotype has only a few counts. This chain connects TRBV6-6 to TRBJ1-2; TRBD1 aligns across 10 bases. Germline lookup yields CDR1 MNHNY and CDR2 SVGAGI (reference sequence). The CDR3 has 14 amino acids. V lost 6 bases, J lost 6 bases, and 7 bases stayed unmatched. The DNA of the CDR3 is TGTGCCAGCAGGCGGGACAGGGGAATCCATGGCTACACCTTC. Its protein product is CASRRDRGIHGYTF.

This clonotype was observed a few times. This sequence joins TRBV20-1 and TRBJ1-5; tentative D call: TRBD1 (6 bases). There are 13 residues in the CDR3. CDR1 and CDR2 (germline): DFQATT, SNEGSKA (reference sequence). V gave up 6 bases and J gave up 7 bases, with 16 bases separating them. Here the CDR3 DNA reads TGCAGTGCCGACGGAGGGGGGGGGCAGCCCCAGCATTTT. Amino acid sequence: CSADGGGGQPQHF.

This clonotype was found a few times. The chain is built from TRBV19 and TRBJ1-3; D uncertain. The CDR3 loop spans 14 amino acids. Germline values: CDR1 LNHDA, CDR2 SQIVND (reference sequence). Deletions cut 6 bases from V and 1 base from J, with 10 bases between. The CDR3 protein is CASSLEKSGNTIYF. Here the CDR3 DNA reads TGTGCCAGTAGCCTGGAGAAATCTGGAAACACCATATATTTT.

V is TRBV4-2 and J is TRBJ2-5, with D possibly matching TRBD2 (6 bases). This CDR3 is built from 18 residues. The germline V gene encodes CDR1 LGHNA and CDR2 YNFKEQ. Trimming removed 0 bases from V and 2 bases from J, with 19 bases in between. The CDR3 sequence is CASSQDPAGFHGQETQYF. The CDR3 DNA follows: TGTGCCAGCAGCCAAGACCCGGCGGGGTTTCATGGACAAGAGACCCAGTACTTC.